Shown below are 16 T cell receptor beta chains from a single sample sequenced in a study of T cell clonotyping in hematopoietic cell transplantation. Time point defined: recipient sample about 28 days before transplant, after cytoreduction. Here immunoSEQ multiplex PCR was the method, and the copy in TCRdb shows in-frame clones only, minus some. The sample records 7,000 to 9,500 clones, 70% to 90% being singletons. The source material was peripheral blood mononuclear cells, sampled before stem cell transplant. The receptors come from a man in his 60s with acute myeloid leukemia. Some clones in this sample may be carry-over from other donors' samples.

The rearrangement links TRBV2 to TRBJ1-5, with a weak D call TRBD1 (5 bases). V lost 8 bases, J lost 4 bases, and 18 bases lay in between. The CDR3 runs to 15 residues. The germline V gene has CDR1 SNHLY and CDR2 FYNNEI. DNA of the CDR3: TGTGCCAGCGGGTCGGACATGGGGAGGAATCAGCCCCAGCATTTT. Translation gives CASGSDMGRNQPQHF.

This clone was detected once. The chain is built from TRBV7-7 and TRBJ1-1; the D is unclear. This CDR3 comprises 14 residues. Trimming left V 7 bases short and J 3 bases short, with 15 bases between. The germline V gene has CDR1 SSHAT and CDR2 FNYEAQ (reference sequence). The CDR3 nucleotides are TGTGCCAGCAAGGTTACGCCCGGCGACACTGAAGCTTTCTTT. The encoded protein is CASKVTPGDTEAFF.

This clone appeared a single time. The V call is TRBV4-1, the J call TRBJ2-5; maybe TRBD2 (7 bases). The CDR3 length is 18 residues. Between the trimmed V and J ends, which lost 3 bases and 0 bases, there was a span of 20 bases. Germline V gene lookup returns CDR1 MGHRA and CDR2 YSYEKL. CDR3 nucleotides: TGCGCCAGCAGCCAGCCTCCCGGGTGGGGGGGCAACCAAGAGACCCAGTACTTC. Its protein is CASSQPPGWGGNQETQYF.

This clone is a singleton in its sample. The rearrangement links TRBV2 to TRBJ1-5; D remains unclear. The ends were cut back, 6 bases at V and 3 bases at J, with 15 bases in the middle. The CDR3 is 15 amino acids. CDR1 and CDR2 from the germline V gene are SNHLY and FYNNEI. CDR3: CASSQDRIHNQPQHF. The CDR3 nucleotides are TGTGCCAGCAGCCAGGACCGGATTCACAATCAGCCCCAGCATTTT.

The V gene is TRBV10-2, the J gene TRBJ2-3, with D maybe TRBD2 (6 bases). This CDR3 has 17 amino acids. The germline V and J ends were trimmed by 3 bases and 4 bases, with 20 bases remaining between them. Germline CDR1 WSHSY, CDR2 SAAADI. The CDR3 reads CASSDGPAGRGADTQYF. The CDR3 bases are TGCGCCAGCAGTGACGGGCCGGCAGGCCGCGGGGCAGATACGCAGTATTTT.

The chain combines TRBV4-1 with TRBJ2-6, with TRBD2 matching over 8 bases. The CDR3 has 20 amino acids. Germline assignment: CDR1 MGHRA and CDR2 YSYEKL. J was trimmed by 0 bases and V by 0 bases; bases with no gene match: 10. The CDR3 DNA follows: TGCGCCAGCAGCCAAGATCGTCTCGGGGGGGTTAGCTCTGGGGCCAACGTCCTGACTTTC. Translating gives CASSQDRLGGVSSGANVLTF.

The J gene is TRBJ2-5, the V gene TRBV7-6; 7 bases agree with TRBD1. Germline V lookup: CDR1 SGHVS, CDR2 FNYEAQ. The CDR3 length is 15 residues. With V trimmed by 0 bases and J by 1 base, 2 bases remained unmatched. This chain's CDR3 is CASSLAGTAQETQYF. The CDR3 nucleotides are TGTGCCAGCAGCTTAGCCGGGACAGCCCAAGAGACCCAGTACTTC. The whole variable domain, filled in from reference TRBV7-6 and TRBJ2-5, reads GAGVSQSPRYKVTKRGQDVALRCDPISGHVSLYWYRQALGQGPEFLTYFNYEAQQDKSGLPNDRFSAERPEGSISTLTIQRTEQRDSAMYRCASSLAGTAQETQYFGPGTRLLVL.

The chain combines TRBV6-1 with TRBJ2-5; unclear D gene. The V gene lost 2 bases and the J gene lost 9 bases, with 10 bases spanning the gap. CDR3 length: 12 amino acids. CDR1 and CDR2 from the germline V gene are MNHNS and SASEGT. The CDR3 reads CASSERGRAQYF. CDR3 sequence (DNA): TGTGCCAGCAGTGAAAGAGGTCGGGCCCAGTACTTC.

The gene calls are TRBV5-1 and TRBJ2-6, with 8 bases that match TRBD1. The CDR3 covers 20 residues. V lost 4 bases and J lost 4; bases outside the gene matches: 19. The germline CDR1 and CDR2 sequences are SGHRS and YFSETQ. For the CDR3, the DNA is TGCGCCAGCAGCCCAACTATCCGGACAGGGCGCGGGGAAGGGGCCAACGTCCTGACTTTC. It is translated as CASSPTIRTGRGEGANVLTF.

The rearrangement links TRBV19 to TRBJ2-3, with TRBD1 matching 7 bases. Losses at the gene ends were 9 bases for V and 0 bases for J; bases not matched to a gene: 9. Germline-derived CDR1 and CDR2 are LNHDA and SQIVND (reference sequence). The CDR3 is 15 amino acids. CDR3 amino acids: CASQWNRGSTDTQYF. The CDR3 nucleotides read TGTGCCAGCCAATGGAACAGGGGAAGCACAGATACGCAGTATTTT.

The chain uses TRBV5-1 and TRBJ1-5, with TRBD1 identical over 8 bases. V dropped 2 bases and J dropped 3; count of bases not matched to a gene: 4. The CDR3 contains 15 residues. Germline lookup yields CDR1 SGHRS and CDR2 YFSETQ. CDR3 in amino acids: CASSLSGGYNQPQHF. CDR3 DNA: TGCGCCAGCAGCTTATCAGGGGGCTACAATCAGCCCCAGCATTTT.

The chain employs TRBV19 and TRBJ1-1; possible D gene TRBD1, 6 bases. CDR3 length: 13 amino acids. CDR1 is LNHDA and CDR2 is SQIVND in the germline V gene (reference sequence). The V end lost 5 bases, the J end lost 1 base, and 8 bases lay between the germline ends. CDR3 region: CASSSTGNTEAFF. The CDR3 DNA reads TGTGCCAGTAGTTCGACAGGGAACACTGAAGCTTTCTTT.

V and J are TRBV7-8 and TRBJ2-3; 10 bases line up with TRBD2. This CDR3 contains 19 residues. CDR1 is SGHVS, CDR2 FQNEAQ, per germline. Losses at the gene ends were 5 bases for V and 0 bases for J; bases not matched to a gene: 14. The CDR3, as DNA: TGTGCCAGCAGCCGTTATACTAGCGGGAATTTAGAGAGCACAGATACGCAGTATTTT. Translated, it gives CASSRYTSGNLESTDTQYF.

The chain combines TRBV6-1 with TRBJ1-5; D is undetermined. This CDR3 has 15 residues. Germline CDR1 reads MNHNS; CDR2 reads SASEGT. The germline V and J ends were trimmed by 6 bases and 4 bases, with 16 bases remaining between them. The CDR3 region is CASRLGSGGNQPQHF. The CDR3 DNA is TGTGCCAGCAGACTTGGTTCGGGTGGGAATCAGCCCCAGCATTTT.

The rearrangement joins TRBV11-2 to TRBJ2-1; the D gene is possibly TRBD2 (5 bases). The germline V and J ends were trimmed by 1 base and 9 bases, with 10 bases remaining between them. The CDR3 runs to 13 residues. Germline CDR1 SGHAT, CDR2 FQNNGV. The CDR3 sequence: CASSLGGGGEQFF. In DNA, the CDR3 is TGTGCCAGCAGCTTAGGAGGTGGAGGTGAGCAGTTCTTC.

V is TRBV29-1 and J is TRBJ1-3; 8 bases are a match to TRBD1. CDR3 length equals 13 residues. Germline values: CDR1 SQVTM, CDR2 ANQGSEA. V shed 7 bases, J shed 5 bases, and the junction held 7 bases outside the gene matches. CDR3 loop: CSAVGTGRNTIYF. CDR3 coding DNA: TGCAGCGCAGTGGGGACAGGTAGAAACACCATATATTTT.